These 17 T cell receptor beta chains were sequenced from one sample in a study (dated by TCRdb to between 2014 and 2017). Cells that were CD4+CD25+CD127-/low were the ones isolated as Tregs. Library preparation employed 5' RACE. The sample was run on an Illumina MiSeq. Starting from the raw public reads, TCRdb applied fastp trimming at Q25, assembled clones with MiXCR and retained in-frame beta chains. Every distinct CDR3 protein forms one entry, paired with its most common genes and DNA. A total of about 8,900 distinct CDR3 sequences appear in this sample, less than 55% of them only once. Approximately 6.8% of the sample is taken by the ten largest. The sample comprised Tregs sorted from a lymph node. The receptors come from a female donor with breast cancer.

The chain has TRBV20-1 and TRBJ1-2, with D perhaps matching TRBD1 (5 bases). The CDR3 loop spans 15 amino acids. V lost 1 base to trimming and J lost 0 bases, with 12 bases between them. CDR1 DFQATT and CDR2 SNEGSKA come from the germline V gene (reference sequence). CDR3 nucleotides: TGCAGTGCTAGAGTACAGGAAAACTCTAACTATGGCTACACCTTC. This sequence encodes CSARVQENSNYGYTF.

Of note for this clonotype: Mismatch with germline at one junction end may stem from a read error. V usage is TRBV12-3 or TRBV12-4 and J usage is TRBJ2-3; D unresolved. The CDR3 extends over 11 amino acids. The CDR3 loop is CASGFSDTQYF. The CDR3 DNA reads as TGTGCCAGCGGTTTTTCAGATACGCAGTATTTT.

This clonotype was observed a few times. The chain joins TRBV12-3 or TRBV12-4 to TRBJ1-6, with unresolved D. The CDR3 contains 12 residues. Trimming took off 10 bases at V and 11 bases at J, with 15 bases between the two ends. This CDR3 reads CATGGVGTPLHF. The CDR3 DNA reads TGTGCCACCGGTGGGGTCGGGACACCCCTCCACTTT.

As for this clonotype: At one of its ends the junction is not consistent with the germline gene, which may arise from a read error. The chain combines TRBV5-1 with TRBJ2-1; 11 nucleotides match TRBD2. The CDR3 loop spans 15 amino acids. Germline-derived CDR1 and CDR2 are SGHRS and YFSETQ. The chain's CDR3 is CASRLVAGGQNEQFF. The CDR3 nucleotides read TGCGCCAGCAGATTGGTAGCGGGAGGGCAAAATGAGCAGTTCTTC.

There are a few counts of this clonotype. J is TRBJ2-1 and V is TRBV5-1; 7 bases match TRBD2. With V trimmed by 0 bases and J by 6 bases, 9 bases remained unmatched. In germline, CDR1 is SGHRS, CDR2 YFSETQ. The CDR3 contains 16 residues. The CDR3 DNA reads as TGCGCCAGCAGCTTGGCCGGTAGGGAGGGCAGCAATGAGCAGTTCTTC. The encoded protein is CASSLAGREGSNEQFF.

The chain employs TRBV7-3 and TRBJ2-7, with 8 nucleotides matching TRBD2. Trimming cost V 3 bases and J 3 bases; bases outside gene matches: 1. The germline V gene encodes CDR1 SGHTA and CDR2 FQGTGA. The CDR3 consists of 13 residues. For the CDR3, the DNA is TGTGCCAGCAGCTTTACTAGCGGCTACGAGCAGTACTTC. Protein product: CASSFTSGYEQYF.

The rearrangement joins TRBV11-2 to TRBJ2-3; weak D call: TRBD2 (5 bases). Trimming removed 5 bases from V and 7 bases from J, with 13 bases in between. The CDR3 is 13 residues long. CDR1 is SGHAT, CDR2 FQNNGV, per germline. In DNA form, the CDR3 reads TGTGCCAGCAGCCAGGACTGGAGTTATACGCAGTATTTT. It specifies CASSQDWSYTQYF.

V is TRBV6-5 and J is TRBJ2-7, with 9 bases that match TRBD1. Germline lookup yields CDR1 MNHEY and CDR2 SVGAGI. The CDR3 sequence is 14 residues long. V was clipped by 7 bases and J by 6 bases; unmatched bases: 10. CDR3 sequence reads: CASKRGTGSFEQYF. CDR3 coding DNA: TGTGCCAGCAAGCGAGGGACAGGGTCGTTCGAGCAGTACTTC.

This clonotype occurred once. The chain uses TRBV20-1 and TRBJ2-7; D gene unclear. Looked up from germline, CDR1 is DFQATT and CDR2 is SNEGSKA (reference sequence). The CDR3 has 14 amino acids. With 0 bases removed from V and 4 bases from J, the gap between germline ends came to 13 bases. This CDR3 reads CSARDLTADYEQYV. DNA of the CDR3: TGCAGTGCTAGAGATCTCACAGCCGATTACGAGCAGTACGTC.

The CDR3 DNA reads as TGTGCCAGCAGCGACCGGGACAGGGGGCTGGGAGAGACCCAGTACTTC. It specifies CASSDRDRGLGETQYF. V is TRBV7-2 and J is TRBJ2-5; 12 bases fit TRBD1. CDR3 length: 16 residues. CDR1 and CDR2 from the germline V gene are SGHTA and FQGNSA. The V gene end was trimmed by 5 bases and the J gene end by 4 bases; junction bases not matched to a gene: 8. Drawing the rest from reference TRBV7-2 and TRBJ2-5, the complete variable domain is GAGVSQSPSNKVTEKGKDVELRCDPISGHTALYWYRQSLGQGLEFLIYFQGNSAPDKSGLPSDRFSAERTGGSVSTLTIQRTQQEDSAVYLCASSDRDRGLGETQYFGPGTRLLVL.

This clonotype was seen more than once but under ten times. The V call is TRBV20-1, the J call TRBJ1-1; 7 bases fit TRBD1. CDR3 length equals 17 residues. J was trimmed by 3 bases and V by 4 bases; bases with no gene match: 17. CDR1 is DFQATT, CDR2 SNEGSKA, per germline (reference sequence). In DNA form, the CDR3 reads TGCAGTGCTATTAATCTTAAGGGGGCTCTTCTGGACACTGAAGCTTTCTTT. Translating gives CSAINLKGALLDTEAFF.

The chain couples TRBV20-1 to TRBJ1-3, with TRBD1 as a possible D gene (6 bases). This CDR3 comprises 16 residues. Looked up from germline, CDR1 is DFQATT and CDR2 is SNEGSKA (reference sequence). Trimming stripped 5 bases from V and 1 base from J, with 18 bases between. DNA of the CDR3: TGCAGTGCTGCCTCAGGGGTCCCTAGGTCTGGAAACACCATATATTTT. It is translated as CSAASGVPRSGNTIYF.

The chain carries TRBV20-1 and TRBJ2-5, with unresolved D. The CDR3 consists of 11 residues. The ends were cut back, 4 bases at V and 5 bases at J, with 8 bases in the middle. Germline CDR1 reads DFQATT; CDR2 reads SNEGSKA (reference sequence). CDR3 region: CSAIFQETQYF. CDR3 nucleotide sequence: TGCAGTGCTATCTTCCAGGAGACCCAGTACTTC.

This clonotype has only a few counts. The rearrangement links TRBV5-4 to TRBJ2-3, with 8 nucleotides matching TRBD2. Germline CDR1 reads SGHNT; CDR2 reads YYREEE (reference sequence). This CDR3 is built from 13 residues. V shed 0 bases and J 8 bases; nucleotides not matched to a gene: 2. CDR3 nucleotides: TGTGCCAGCAGCTTGGCGGGAGGGACTACGCAGTATTTT. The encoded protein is CASSLAGGTTQYF.

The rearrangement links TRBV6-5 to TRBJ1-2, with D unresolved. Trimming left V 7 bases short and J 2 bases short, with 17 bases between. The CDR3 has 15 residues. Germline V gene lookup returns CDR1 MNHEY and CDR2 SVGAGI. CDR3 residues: CASISGFRKNYGYTF. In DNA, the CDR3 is TGTGCCAGCATCTCGGGGTTTAGGAAAAACTATGGCTACACCTTC.

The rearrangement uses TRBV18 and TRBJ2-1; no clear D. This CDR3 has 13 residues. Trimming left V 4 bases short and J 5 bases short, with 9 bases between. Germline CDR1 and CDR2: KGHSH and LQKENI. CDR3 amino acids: CASSLYPNNEQFF. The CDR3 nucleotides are TGTGCCAGCTCACTCTACCCGAACAATGAGCAGTTCTTC.

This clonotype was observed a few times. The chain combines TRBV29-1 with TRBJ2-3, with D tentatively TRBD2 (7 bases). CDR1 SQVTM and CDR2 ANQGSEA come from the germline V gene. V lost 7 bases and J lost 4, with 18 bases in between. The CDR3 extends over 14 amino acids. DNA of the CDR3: TGCAGCGCGTGGGGGGGCCCTAGTTCAGATACGCAGTATTTT. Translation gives CSAWGGPSSDTQYF.